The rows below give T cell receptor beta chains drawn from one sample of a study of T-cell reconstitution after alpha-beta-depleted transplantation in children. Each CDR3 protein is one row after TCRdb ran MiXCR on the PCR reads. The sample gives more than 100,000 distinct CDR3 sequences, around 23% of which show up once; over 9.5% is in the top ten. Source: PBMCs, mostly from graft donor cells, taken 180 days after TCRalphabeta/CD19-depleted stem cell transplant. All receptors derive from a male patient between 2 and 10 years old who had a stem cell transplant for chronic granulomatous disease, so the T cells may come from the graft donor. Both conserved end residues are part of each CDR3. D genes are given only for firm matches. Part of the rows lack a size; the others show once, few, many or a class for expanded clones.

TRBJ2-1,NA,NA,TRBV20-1,CSAITLGLRREQFF,TGCAGTGCGATCACCTTGGGACTCCGCCGGGAGCAGTTCTTC
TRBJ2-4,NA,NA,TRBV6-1,CASSIHRETAKNIQYF,TGTGCCAGCAGCATACACAGGGAAACAGCCAAAAACATTCAGTACTTC
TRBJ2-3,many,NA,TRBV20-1,CSASGPTDTQYF,TGCAGTGCTTCCGGACCCACAGATACGCAGTATTTT
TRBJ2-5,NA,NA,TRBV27,CASSLRTAYQETQYF,TGTGCCAGCAGTTTACGGACAGCGTACCAAGAGACCCAGTACTTC
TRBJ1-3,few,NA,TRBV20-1,CSAKAGTYGNTIYF,TGCAGTGCTAAGGCCGGGACGTATGGAAACACCATATATTTT
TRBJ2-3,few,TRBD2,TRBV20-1,CSARSSSGGWDTQYF,TGCAGTGCTAGATCCTCTAGCGGGGGATGGGATACGCAGTATTTT
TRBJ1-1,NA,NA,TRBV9,CASNGGGNTEAFF,TGTGCCAGCAACGGCGGTGGGAACACTGAAGCTTTCTTT
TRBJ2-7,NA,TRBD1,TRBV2,CANKQGPSSYEQYF,TGTGCCAACAAACAGGGGCCGAGCTCCTACGAGCAGTACTTC
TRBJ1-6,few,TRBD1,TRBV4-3,CASSQAWTGQATNSPLHF,TGCGCCAGCAGCCAAGCGTGGACAGGGCAAGCTACGAATTCACCCCTCCACTTT
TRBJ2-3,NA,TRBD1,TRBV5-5,CASRRTGGSTDTQYF,TGTGCCAGCAGACGGACAGGGGGGTCGACAGATACGCAGTATTTT
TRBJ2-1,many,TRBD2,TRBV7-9,CASSYPTSGRVNEQFF,TGTGCCAGCAGCTATCCTACTAGCGGGAGAGTGAATGAGCAGTTCTTC
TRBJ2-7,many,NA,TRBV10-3,CAISELDGYEQYF,TGTGCCATCAGTGAGTTGGACGGCTACGAGCAGTACTTC
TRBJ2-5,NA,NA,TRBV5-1,CASSLDGGHQETQYF,TGCGCCAGCAGCTTAGATGGAGGTCACCAAGAGACCCAGTACTTC
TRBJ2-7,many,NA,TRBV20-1,CSAQLQSYEQYF,TGCAGTGCCCAACTGCAATCCTACGAGCAGTACTTC
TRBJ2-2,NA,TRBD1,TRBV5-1,CASSLLTGWTGELFF,TGCGCCAGCAGCTTGTTGACAGGGTGGACCGGGGAGCTGTTTTTT
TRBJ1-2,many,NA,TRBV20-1,CSASTGTGYTF,TGCAGTGCTAGCACAGGGACTGGCTACACCTTC
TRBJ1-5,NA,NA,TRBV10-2,CASSESGWPQHF,TGCGCCAGCAGTGAGTCTGGCTGGCCCCAGCATTTT
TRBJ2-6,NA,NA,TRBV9,CASSAGGLSGANVLTF,TGTGCCAGCAGCGCGGGGGGCCTCTCTGGGGCCAACGTCCTGACTTTC
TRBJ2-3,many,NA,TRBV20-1,CSARGVTTDTQYF,TGCAGTGCTAGAGGGGTCACCACAGATACGCAGTATTTT
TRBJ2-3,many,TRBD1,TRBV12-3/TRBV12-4,CASSPRDRVAPTADTQYF,TGTGCCAGCAGTCCTCGGGACAGGGTAGCCCCGACAGCAGATACGCAGTATTTT
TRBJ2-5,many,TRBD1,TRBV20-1,CSARIPWGQRLQETQYF,TGCAGTGCTAGAATACCCTGGGGACAGCGTCTCCAAGAGACCCAGTACTTC
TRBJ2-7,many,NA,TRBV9,CASSVAGAAGPYEQYF,TGTGCCAGCAGCGTAGCAGGGGCAGCTGGACCCTACGAGCAGTACTTC
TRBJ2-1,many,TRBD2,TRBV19,CASSTGGLANEQFF,TGTGCCAGTAGTACGGGAGGTCTTGCTAATGAGCAGTTCTTC
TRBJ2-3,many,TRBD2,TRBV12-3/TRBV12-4,CASSSSGLSTDTQYF,TGTGCCAGCAGTTCTAGCGGGTTGAGCACAGATACGCAGTATTTT
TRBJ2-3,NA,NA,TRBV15,CATSRVGSDTQYF,TGTGCCACCAGTAGGGTTGGATCAGATACGCAGTATTTT
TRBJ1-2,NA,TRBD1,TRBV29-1,CSVEGDRATNYGYTF,TGCAGCGTTGAAGGCGACAGGGCAACTAACTATGGCTACACCTTC
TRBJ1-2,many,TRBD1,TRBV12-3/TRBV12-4,CASRNTGVSNGYTF,TGTGCCAGCAGAAACACAGGGGTGTCTAATGGCTACACCTTC
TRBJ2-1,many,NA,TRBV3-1,CASSQAIEQFF,TGTGCCAGCAGCCAGGCAATAGAGCAGTTCTTC
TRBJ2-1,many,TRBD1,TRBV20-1,CSARDSGTGLNEQFF,TGCAGTGCTAGAGACTCCGGGACAGGGCTCAATGAGCAGTTCTTC
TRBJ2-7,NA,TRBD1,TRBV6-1,CASSQTTGQALYEQYF,TGTGCCAGCAGTCAAACCACGGGACAGGCTCTCTACGAGCAGTACTTC
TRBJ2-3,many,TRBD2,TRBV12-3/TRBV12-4,CASRASGRKDTDTQYF,TGTGCCAGCAGAGCAAGCGGGAGGAAGGACACAGATACGCAGTATTTT
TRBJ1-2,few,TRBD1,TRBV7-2,CASSSWTGGHYGYTF,TGTGCCAGCAGCTCCTGGACAGGGGGCCACTATGGCTACACCTTC
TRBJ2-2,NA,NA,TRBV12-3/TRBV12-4,CASGVRDGELFF,TGTGCCAGCGGGGTTCGGGACGGGGAGCTGTTTTTT
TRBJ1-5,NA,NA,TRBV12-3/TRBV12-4,CASSLKRNQPQHF,TGTGCCAGCAGTTTAAAACGCAATCAGCCCCAGCATTTT
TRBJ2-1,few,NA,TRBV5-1,CASSRTGSYNEQFF,TGCGCCAGCAGCCGGACGGGCTCCTACAATGAGCAGTTCTTC
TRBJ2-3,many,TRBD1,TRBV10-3,CAISGTGDTQYF,TGTGCCATCAGCGGGACAGGGGATACGCAGTATTTT
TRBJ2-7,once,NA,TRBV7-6,CASSLDQILGKREQYF,TGTGCCAGCAGCTTAGACCAAATCTTGGGGAAGAGGGAGCAGTACTTC
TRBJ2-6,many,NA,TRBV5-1,CASSLEPVKSVSGANVLTF,TGCGCCAGCAGCTTGGAACCAGTTAAGAGTGTCTCTGGGGCCAACGTCCTGACTTTC
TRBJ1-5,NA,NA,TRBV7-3,CASSFRRGQPQHF,TGTGCCAGCAGCTTCCGGCGGGGGCAGCCCCAGCATTTT
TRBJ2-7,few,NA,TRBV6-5,CASSVQGNFYEQYF,TGTGCCAGCAGTGTACAGGGTAACTTCTACGAGCAGTACTTC
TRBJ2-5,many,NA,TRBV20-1,CSATSPPEETQYF,TGCAGTGCTACATCTCCACCCGAAGAGACCCAGTACTTC
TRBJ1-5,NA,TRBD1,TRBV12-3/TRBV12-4,CASSRQGERPQHF,TGTGCCAGCAGCCGACAGGGGGAGAGGCCCCAGCATTTT
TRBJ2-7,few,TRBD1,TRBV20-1,CSARQTGNIFEQYF,TGCAGTGCTAGGCAGACAGGGAACATTTTCGAGCAGTACTTC
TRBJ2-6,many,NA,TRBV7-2,CASSLYSGANVLTF,TGTGCCAGCAGCTTATATTCTGGGGCCAACGTCCTGACTTTC
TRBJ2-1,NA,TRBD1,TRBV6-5,CASSYSGTGALSYNEQFF,TGTGCCAGCAGTTACTCCGGGACAGGGGCCCTCTCCTACAATGAGCAGTTCTTC
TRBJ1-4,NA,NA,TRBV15,CATSRPSSNEKLFF,TGTGCCACCAGCAGACCGTCCTCTAATGAAAAACTGTTTTTT
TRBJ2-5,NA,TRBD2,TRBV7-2,CASSLMSGGYQETQYF,TGTGCCAGCAGCTTAATGTCGGGGGGGTACCAAGAGACCCAGTACTTC